This T cell receptor beta chain was found in a study of neurological immune-mediated disorders. For the study at large: The multiple sclerosis group of around 35 included 31 relapsing-remitting and 3 secondary progressive patients.

Trimming left V 6 bases short and J 4 bases short, with 18 bases between. The CDR3 covers 15 residues. TCRdb re-analysed the 5' RACE reads in MiXCR, keeping a single row per CDR3 protein. Of tens of thousands of distinct CDR3 sequences in the sample, approximately 4.1% were seen once. This clonotype counts as medium-sized. Sequencing input: PBMCs. The chain recombines TRBV12-3 or TRBV12-4 with TRBJ1-2, with D maybe TRBD1 (5 bases). The clonotype was recovered from a man aged 45-65 years with multiple sclerosis. CDR3 amino acids: CASSSPGTFVYGYTF. The CDR3 bases are TGTGCCAGCAGCTCCCCCGGGACTTTCGTCTATGGCTACACCTTC.